The 28 T cell receptor beta chains below all came from one sample that was sequenced in a study of blood T cell repertoires in COVID-19. Using immunoSEQ multiplex PCR, the repertoire was profiled, and TCRdb retains in-frame clones only, with some absent. The table shows about 150,000 clones, with under 80% occurring only once. Sequencing was done on a sample of peripheral blood. The source is a man between 60 and 70 years old with acute or convalescent COVID-19.

This chain links TRBV7-2 with TRBJ2-1, with D possibly TRBD2 on 6 matching bases. Germline assignment: CDR1 SGHTA and CDR2 FQGNSA. There are 14 residues in the CDR3. V lost 1 base and J 7 bases, leaving 11 bases between the germline ends. The CDR3 DNA follows: TGTGCCAGCAGCTTAGAGTCAGGAGGGAATGAGCAGTTCTTC. It yields the protein CASSLESGGNEQFF.

This sequence joins TRBV27 and TRBJ2-7; the match to TRBD2 covers 15 bases. This CDR3 has 16 residues. CDR1 and CDR2 (germline): MNHEY, SMNVEV (reference sequence). V trimming: 1 base; J trimming: 4 bases; junction bases outside the gene matches: 2. CDR3 residues: CASSLYGTSGRYEQYF. CDR3 sequence (DNA): TGTGCCAGCAGTTTATATGGGACTAGCGGGAGGTACGAGCAGTACTTC.

The chain carries TRBV5-4 and TRBJ2-3; D gene ambiguous. CDR3 size: 15 residues. V was clipped by 3 bases and J by 0 bases, with 11 bases between them. The germline V gene has CDR1 SGHNT and CDR2 YYREEE (reference sequence). CDR3 protein: CASSSKAASTDTQYF. The CDR3 coding sequence is TGTGCCAGCAGCTCTAAGGCGGCTAGCACAGATACGCAGTATTTT.

This chain joins TRBV12-5 and TRBJ2-1, with D maybe TRBD2 (6 bases). V shed 2 bases and J shed 5 bases, with 10 bases lying between them. From germline, CDR1 is LGHNT and CDR2 FRNRAP. This CDR3 has 14 amino acids. In nucleotides, the CDR3 is TGTGCTAGTGGTTTGTTGACGGGAGACAATGAGCAGTTCTTC. This encodes CASGLLTGDNEQFF.

The chain links TRBV4-1 to TRBJ1-6; D unresolved. This CDR3 is built from 17 residues. The V and J ends lost 0 bases and 6 bases respectively, with 15 bases between them. Germline CDR1 reads MGHRA; CDR2 reads YSYEKL. CDR3 loop: CASSQDHQSGSNSPLHF. The CDR3, as DNA: TGCGCCAGCAGCCAAGATCATCAATCGGGATCTAATTCACCCCTCCACTTT.

The J gene is TRBJ2-3, the V gene TRBV3-1 (or the pseudogene TRBV3-2), with D possibly matching TRBD2 (5 bases). The CDR3 length is 14 residues. Germline CDR1 reads LGHDT; CDR2 reads YNNKEL (reference sequence). V shed 5 bases and J shed 4 bases, with 13 bases lying between them. This chain's CDR3 is CASSAFGVADTQYF. The CDR3 DNA is TGTGCCAGCAGCGCCTTCGGGGTTGCAGATACGCAGTATTTT.

The chain links TRBV5-4 to TRBJ1-6; maybe TRBD1 (5 bases). The CDR3 has 15 amino acids. Germline CDR1 reads SGHNT; CDR2 reads YYREEE (reference sequence). Trimming pared 1 base from V and 3 bases from J, leaving 8 bases between. The CDR3 here is CASSLQGVYNSPLHF. For the CDR3, the DNA is TGTGCCAGCAGCTTGCAGGGTGTCTATAATTCACCCCTCCACTTT.

The chain couples TRBV6-6 to TRBJ2-1; TRBD1 matches 11 bases. V lost 7 bases and J lost 3; bases outside the gene matches: 8. The CDR3 contains 16 residues. Germline CDR1 reads MNHNY; CDR2 reads SVGAGI (reference sequence). CDR3 residues: CASTSDRGQNYNEQFF. The CDR3 DNA follows: TGTGCCAGCACCTCGGACAGGGGGCAAAACTACAATGAGCAGTTCTTC.

V is TRBV6-6 and J is TRBJ1-1; tentatively, D is TRBD1 (6 bases). This CDR3 contains 12 residues. Trimming cost V 8 bases and J 5 bases, with 12 bases left between them. CDR1 is MNHNY, CDR2 SVGAGI, per germline (reference sequence). This CDR3 is CASSQGWTEAFF. In DNA, the CDR3 is TGTGCCAGCTCCCAGGGGTGGACTGAAGCTTTCTTT.

The V call is TRBV6-5, the J call TRBJ2-1, with D perhaps TRBD2 (5 bases). Germline V gene data show CDR1 as MNHEY and CDR2 as SVGAGI. The CDR3 loop spans 14 amino acids. V shed 10 bases and J shed 2 bases, with 15 bases lying between them. CDR3 nucleotide sequence: TGTGCCAAAAGGGAGCTCGGGACCTACAATGAGCAGTTCTTC. Encoded protein: CAKRELGTYNEQFF.

The gene calls are TRBV7-2 and TRBJ1-5; D not certain. The CDR3 has 14 amino acids. CDR1 and CDR2 (germline): SGHTA, FQGNSA. The ends were cut back, 1 base at V and 4 bases at J, with 8 bases in the middle. As DNA, the CDR3 is TGTGCCAGCAGCTTAGAGCCCGGGAATCAGCCCCAGCATTTT. Residues: CASSLEPGNQPQHF.

V and J are TRBV11-2 and TRBJ1-2; D may be TRBD1 (5 bases). Germline V CDR1 and CDR2: SGHAT, FQNNGV. The germline V and J ends were trimmed by 4 bases and 5 bases, with 14 bases remaining between them. The CDR3 extends over 14 amino acids. The CDR3 sequence is CASSSGHIWYGYTF. The DNA for the CDR3 is TGTGCCAGCAGCTCTGGACACATTTGGTATGGCTACACCTTC.

The genes are TRBV28 and TRBJ2-7; the match to TRBD2 covers 7 bases. The V gene's germline CDR1 is MDHEN and CDR2 SYDVKM. The CDR3 loop spans 13 amino acids. V shed 8 bases and J 0 bases; nucleotides not matched to a gene: 4. The CDR3 sequence: CASELAVSYEQYF. DNA for the CDR3: TGTGCCAGCGAGCTAGCGGTCTCCTACGAGCAGTACTTC.

The J gene is TRBJ1-1, the V gene TRBV28, with 9 bases aligning to TRBD1. The CDR3 totals 15 residues. The V segment lost 2 bases and the J segment 5 bases; nucleotides outside the gene matches: 6. Germline CDR1 MDHEN, CDR2 SYDVKM. The CDR3 protein is CASSLNRGRRTEAFF. Here the CDR3 DNA reads TGTGCCAGCAGTTTAAACAGGGGGCGTCGGACTGAAGCTTTCTTT.

This clone was observed a single time. V gene TRBV19 combines with J gene TRBJ2-5; tentatively, D is TRBD2 (7 bases). CDR1 LNHDA and CDR2 SQIVND come from the germline V gene (reference sequence). With 7 bases removed from V and 4 bases from J, the gap between germline ends came to 16 bases. The CDR3 runs to 14 residues. The CDR3 protein is CASTGGPSGETQYF. CDR3 in DNA: TGTGCCAGTACGGGGGGCCCTTCCGGAGAGACCCAGTACTTC. The variable domain in full, completed from reference TRBV19 and TRBJ2-5, reads DGGITQSPKYLFRKEGQNVTLSCEQNLNHDAMYWYRQDPGQGLRLIYYSQIVNDFQKGDIAEGYSVSREKKESFPLTVTSAQKNPTAFYLCASTGGPSGETQYFGPGTRLLVL.

J is TRBJ1-5 and V is TRBV30; TRBD1 is a possible D gene (6 bases). V lost 0 bases and J lost 9, with 9 bases in between. Germline lookup yields CDR1 GTSNPN and CDR2 SVGIG (reference sequence). The length of the CDR3 is 12 residues. CDR3: CAWSVQGGPQHF. The CDR3 coding sequence is TGTGCCTGGAGTGTACAGGGCGGGCCCCAGCATTTT.

The gene calls are TRBV6-5 and TRBJ2-5; tentative D call: TRBD1 (5 bases). Germline V gene data show CDR1 as MNHEY and CDR2 as SVGAGI. V shed 6 bases and J shed 4 bases, with 18 bases lying between them. The CDR3 runs to 15 residues. In nucleotides, the CDR3 is TGTGCCAGCAGCCTAGTGGGGCTTCAAGGAGAGACCCAGTACTTC. Encoded protein: CASSLVGLQGETQYF.

The chain carries TRBV10-3 and TRBJ2-3, with 13 positions matching TRBD2. This CDR3 comprises 18 residues. V lost 6 bases to trimming and J lost 0 bases; unmatched junction nucleotides: 9. Germline CDR1 reads ENHRY; CDR2 reads SYGVKD. CDR3 region: CAIRPGLAGMNSTDTQYF. The DNA of the CDR3 is TGTGCCATCAGGCCGGGACTAGCGGGGATGAATAGCACAGATACGCAGTATTTT.

The genes are TRBV5-4 and TRBJ2-1, with TRBD2 identical over 10 bases. CDR1 SGHNT and CDR2 YYREEE come from the germline V gene (reference sequence). The CDR3 has 15 residues. V lost 4 bases to trimming and J lost 9 bases; unmatched junction nucleotides: 10. The CDR3 sequence is CASSDLAGAPIEQFF. In DNA, the CDR3 is TGTGCCAGCAGCGACCTAGCGGGAGCCCCAATTGAGCAGTTCTTC.

The V call is TRBV5-4, the J call TRBJ1-2; possible D gene TRBD1, 6 bases. V was cut by 4 bases and J by 3 bases, with 16 bases left in between. The V gene's germline CDR1 is SGHNT and CDR2 YYREEE (reference sequence). The length of the CDR3 is 15 residues. The CDR3 sequence is CASSKTGTEDYGYTF. CDR3 bases: TGTGCCAGCAGCAAAACAGGGACGGAGGACTATGGCTACACCTTC.

The chain is built from TRBV15 and TRBJ2-1; 9 nucleotides line up with TRBD2. Germline V gene sequence: CDR1 LNHNV, CDR2 YYDKDF (reference sequence). V trimming: 8 bases; J trimming: 3 bases; junction bases outside the gene matches: 8. CDR3 length equals 15 residues. CDR3 coding DNA: TGTGCCACCTCTCGCGCGGGGGGGCTCTACAATGAGCAGTTCTTC. It codes for CATSRAGGLYNEQFF.

The chain joins TRBV6-5 to TRBJ2-1; 8 nucleotides align to TRBD2. V was clipped by 8 bases and J by 7 bases; unmatched bases: 10. CDR1 and CDR2 from the germline V gene are MNHEY and SVGAGI. The CDR3 length is 14 residues. The CDR3 spells CASSTGTRLNEQFF. The CDR3 coding sequence is TGTGCCAGCTCCACCGGGACTAGATTAAATGAGCAGTTCTTC.

The chain employs TRBV18 and TRBJ2-3; D might be TRBD2 (5 bases). The CDR3 is 15 amino acids. With 3 bases removed from V and 0 bases from J, the gap between germline ends came to 10 bases. Per the germline V gene, CDR1 is KGHSH and CDR2 is LQKENI. CDR3 in amino acids: CASSPVGASTDTQYF. CDR3 coding DNA: TGTGCCAGCTCACCGGTGGGAGCGAGCACAGATACGCAGTATTTT.

The V gene is TRBV6-4, the J gene TRBJ1-1; possible D gene TRBD1, 6 bases. Germline assignment: CDR1 MRHNA and CDR2 SNTAGT. The CDR3 extends over 14 amino acids. V lost 4 bases, J lost 0 bases, and 9 bases lay in between. CDR3 DNA: TGTGCCAGCAGTGTTGACAGGATGAACACTGAAGCTTTCTTT. Encoded protein: CASSVDRMNTEAFF.

In its sample, this clone was seen a few times. The CDR3 region is CSVQGATAAGNTGELFF. The CDR3 DNA reads TGCAGCGTACAGGGGGCAACAGCGGCGGGGAACACCGGGGAGCTGTTTTTT. This chain connects TRBV29-1 to TRBJ2-2; TRBD1 matches at 9 bases. CDR3 size: 17 residues. The germline CDR1 and CDR2 sequences are SQVTM and ANQGSEA. V lost 6 bases, J lost 1 base, and 12 bases stayed unmatched.

The chain is built from TRBV9 and TRBJ2-1, with TRBD2 matching 8 bases. CDR3 length equals 16 residues. Unmatched junction bases numbered 4, after V lost 0 bases and J lost 2 bases. The germline V gene encodes CDR1 SGDLS and CDR2 YYNGEE. The CDR3 protein is CASSVERLAPYNEQFF. CDR3 bases: TGTGCCAGCAGCGTAGAAAGACTAGCGCCCTACAATGAGCAGTTCTTC.

The CDR3 spells CASSPRGTPETQYF. The CDR3 DNA follows: TGTGCCAGCTCACCACGCGGGACGCCGGAGACCCAGTACTTC. The chain couples TRBV18 to TRBJ2-5; TRBD2 is a possible D gene (6 bases). The CDR3 consists of 14 residues. The ends were cut back, 1 base at V and 5 bases at J, with 11 bases in the middle. Germline V gene sequence: CDR1 KGHSH, CDR2 LQKENI.

In DNA, the CDR3 is TGTGCCAGTAGTCAGGAGGTCCTAGCGGGAGAGGGTAGTGAGCAGTTCTTC. Encoded protein: CASSQEVLAGEGSEQFF. V is TRBV19 and J is TRBJ2-1; 10 bases map to TRBD2. CDR1 LNHDA and CDR2 SQIVND come from the germline V gene (reference sequence). The CDR3 contains 17 residues. The V and J ends lost 5 bases and 9 bases, in that order; junction bases with no gene match: 16.